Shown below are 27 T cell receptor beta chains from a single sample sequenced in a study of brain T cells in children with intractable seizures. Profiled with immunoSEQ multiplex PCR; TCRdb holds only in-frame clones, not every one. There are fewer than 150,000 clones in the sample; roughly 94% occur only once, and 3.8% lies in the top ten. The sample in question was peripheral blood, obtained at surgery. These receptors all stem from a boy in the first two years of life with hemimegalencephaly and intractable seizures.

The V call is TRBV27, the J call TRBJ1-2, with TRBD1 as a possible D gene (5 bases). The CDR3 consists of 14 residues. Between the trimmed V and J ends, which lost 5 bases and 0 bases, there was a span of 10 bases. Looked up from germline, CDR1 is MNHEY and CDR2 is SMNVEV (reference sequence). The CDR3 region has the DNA TGTGCCAGCAGTCCGGAGACAGCTAACTATGGCTACACCTTC. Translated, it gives CASSPETANYGYTF.

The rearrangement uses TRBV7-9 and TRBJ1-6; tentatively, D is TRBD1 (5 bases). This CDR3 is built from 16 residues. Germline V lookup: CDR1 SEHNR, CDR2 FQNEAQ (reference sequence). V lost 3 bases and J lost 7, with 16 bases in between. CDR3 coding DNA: TGTGCCAGCAGCTTTCTGCTGGGCAGGGCCAATTCACCCCTCCACTTT. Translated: CASSFLLGRANSPLHF.

DNA for the CDR3: TGTGCCAGCAGCCAAGGTGTGGGCGGGAGCACAGATACGCAGTATTTT. Its protein is CASSQGVGGSTDTQYF. The chain employs TRBV4-2 and TRBJ2-3; TRBD2 is a possible D gene (5 bases). The germline CDR1 and CDR2 sequences are LGHNA and YNFKEQ. The CDR3 has 16 amino acids. With 1 base removed from V and 0 bases from J, the gap between germline ends came to 11 bases.

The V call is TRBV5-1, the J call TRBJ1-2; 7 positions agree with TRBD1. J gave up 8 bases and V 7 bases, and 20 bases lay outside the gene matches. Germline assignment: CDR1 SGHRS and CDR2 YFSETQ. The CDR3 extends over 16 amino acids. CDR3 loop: CASPFLTGEYCGGYTF. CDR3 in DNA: TGCGCCAGCCCGTTTCTTACAGGGGAGTATTGCGGGGGCTACACCTTC.

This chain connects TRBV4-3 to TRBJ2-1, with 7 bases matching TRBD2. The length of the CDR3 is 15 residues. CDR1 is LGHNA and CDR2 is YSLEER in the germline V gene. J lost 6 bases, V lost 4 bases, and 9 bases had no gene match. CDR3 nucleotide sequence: TGCGCCAGCAGCCTCTCGGGCCCGGGGGGCAATGAGCAGTTCTTC. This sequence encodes CASSLSGPGGNEQFF.

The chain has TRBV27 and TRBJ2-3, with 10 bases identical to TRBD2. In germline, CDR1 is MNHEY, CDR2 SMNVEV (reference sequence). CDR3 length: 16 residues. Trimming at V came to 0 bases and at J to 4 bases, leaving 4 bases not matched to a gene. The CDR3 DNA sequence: TGTGCCAGCAGTTTATCATTAGCGGGGGGCCCAGATACGCAGTATTTT. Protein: CASSLSLAGGPDTQYF.

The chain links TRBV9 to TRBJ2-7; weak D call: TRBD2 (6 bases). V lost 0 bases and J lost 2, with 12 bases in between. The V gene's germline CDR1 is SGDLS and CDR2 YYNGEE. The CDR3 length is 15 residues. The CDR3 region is CASSVGGDPTYEQYF. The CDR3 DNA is TGTGCCAGCAGCGTAGGGGGGGACCCCACCTACGAGCAGTACTTC.

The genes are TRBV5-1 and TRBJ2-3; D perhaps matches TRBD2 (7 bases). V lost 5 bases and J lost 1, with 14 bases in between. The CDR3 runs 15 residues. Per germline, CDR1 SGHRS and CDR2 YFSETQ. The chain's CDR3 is CASSLGGAGTDTQYF. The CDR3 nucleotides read TGCGCCAGCAGTCTAGGGGGGGCCGGCACAGATACGCAGTATTTT.

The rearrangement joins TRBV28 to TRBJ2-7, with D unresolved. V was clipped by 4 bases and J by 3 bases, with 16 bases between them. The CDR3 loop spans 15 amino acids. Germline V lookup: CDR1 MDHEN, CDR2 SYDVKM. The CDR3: CASSSPAESLYEQYF. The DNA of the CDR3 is TGTGCCAGCAGTTCCCCGGCGGAATCACTCTACGAGCAGTACTTC.

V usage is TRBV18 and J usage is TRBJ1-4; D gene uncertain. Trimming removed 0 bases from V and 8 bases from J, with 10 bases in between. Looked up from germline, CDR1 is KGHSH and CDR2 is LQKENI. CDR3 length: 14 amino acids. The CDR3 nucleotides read TGTGCCAGCTCACCACCGCCCCAGGCAGAAAAACTGTTTTTT. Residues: CASSPPPQAEKLFF.

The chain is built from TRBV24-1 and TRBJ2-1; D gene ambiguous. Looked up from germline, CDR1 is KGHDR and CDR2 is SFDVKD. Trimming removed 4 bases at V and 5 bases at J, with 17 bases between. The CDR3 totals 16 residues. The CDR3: CATSDPRSVGHNEQFF. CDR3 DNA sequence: TGTGCCACCAGTGACCCCAGATCGGTGGGCCACAATGAGCAGTTCTTC.

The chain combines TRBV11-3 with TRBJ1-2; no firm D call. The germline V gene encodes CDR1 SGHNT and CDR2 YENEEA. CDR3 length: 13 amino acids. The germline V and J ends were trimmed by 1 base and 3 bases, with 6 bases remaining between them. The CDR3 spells CASSLGSDYGYTF. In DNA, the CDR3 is TGTGCCAGCAGCTTAGGAAGCGACTATGGCTACACCTTC.

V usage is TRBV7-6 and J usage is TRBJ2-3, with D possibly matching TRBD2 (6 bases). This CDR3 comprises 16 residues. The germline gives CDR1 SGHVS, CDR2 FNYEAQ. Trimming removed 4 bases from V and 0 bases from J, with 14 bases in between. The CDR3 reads CASSSWEVKSTDTQYF. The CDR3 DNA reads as TGTGCCAGCAGCTCCTGGGAGGTCAAAAGCACAGATACGCAGTATTTT.

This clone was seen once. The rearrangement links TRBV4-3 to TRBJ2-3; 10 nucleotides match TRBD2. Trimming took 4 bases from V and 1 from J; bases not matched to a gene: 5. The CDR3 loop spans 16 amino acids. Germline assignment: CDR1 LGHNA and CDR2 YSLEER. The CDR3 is CASSPGLAGGTDTQYF. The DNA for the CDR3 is TGCGCCAGCAGCCCGGGGCTAGCGGGAGGCACAGATACGCAGTATTTT.

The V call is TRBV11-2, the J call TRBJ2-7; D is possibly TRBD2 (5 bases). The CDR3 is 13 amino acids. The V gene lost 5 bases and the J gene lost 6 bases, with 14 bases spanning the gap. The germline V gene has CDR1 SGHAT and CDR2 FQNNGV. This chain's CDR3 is CASSLQRLGEQYF. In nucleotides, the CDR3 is TGTGCCAGCAGCCTCCAGCGGCTTGGCGAGCAGTACTTC.

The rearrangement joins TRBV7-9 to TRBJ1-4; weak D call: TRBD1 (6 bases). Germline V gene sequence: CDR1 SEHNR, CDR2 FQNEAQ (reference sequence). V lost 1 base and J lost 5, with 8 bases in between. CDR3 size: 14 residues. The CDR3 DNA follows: TGTGCCAGCAGCTTAGGGGGGCTCAATGAAAAACTGTTTTTT. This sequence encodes CASSLGGLNEKLFF.

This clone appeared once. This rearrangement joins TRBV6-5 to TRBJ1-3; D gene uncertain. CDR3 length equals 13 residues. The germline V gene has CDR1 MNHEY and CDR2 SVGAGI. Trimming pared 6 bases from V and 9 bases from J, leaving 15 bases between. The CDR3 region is CASSLMRAGTIYF. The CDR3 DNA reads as TGTGCCAGCAGCCTAATGCGGGCCGGCACCATATATTTT.

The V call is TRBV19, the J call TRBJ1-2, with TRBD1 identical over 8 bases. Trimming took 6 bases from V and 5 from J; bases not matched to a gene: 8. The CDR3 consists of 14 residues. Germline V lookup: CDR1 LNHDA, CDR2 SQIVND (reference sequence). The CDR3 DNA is TGTGCCAGTAGCAGGGGGCAAAAGGGGTATGGCTACACCTTC. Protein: CASSRGQKGYGYTF.

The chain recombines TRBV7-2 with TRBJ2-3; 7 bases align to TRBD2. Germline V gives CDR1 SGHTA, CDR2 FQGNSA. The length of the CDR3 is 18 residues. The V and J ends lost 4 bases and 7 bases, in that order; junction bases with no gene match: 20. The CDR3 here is CASSSYPGLGLGLNTQYF. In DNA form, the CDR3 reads TGTGCCAGCAGCTCTTACCCCGGACTAGGTTTAGGTTTGAATACGCAGTATTTT.

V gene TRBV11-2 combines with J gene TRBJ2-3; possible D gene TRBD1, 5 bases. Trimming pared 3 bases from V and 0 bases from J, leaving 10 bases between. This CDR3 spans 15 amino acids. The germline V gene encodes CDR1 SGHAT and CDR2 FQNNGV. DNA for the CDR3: TGTGCCAGCAGCTTGGGGCCCCTTAGCACAGATACGCAGTATTTT. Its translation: CASSLGPLSTDTQYF.

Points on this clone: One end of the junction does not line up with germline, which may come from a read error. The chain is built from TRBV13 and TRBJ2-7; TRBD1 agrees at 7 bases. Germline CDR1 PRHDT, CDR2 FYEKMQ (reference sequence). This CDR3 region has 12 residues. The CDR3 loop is CASSVGGHEQYF. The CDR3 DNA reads TGTGCCAGCAGCGTAGGGGGCCACGAGCAGTACTTC. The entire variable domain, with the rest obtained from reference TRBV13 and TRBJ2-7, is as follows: AAGVIQSPRHLIKEKRETATLKCYPIPRHDTVYWYQQGPGQDPQFLISFYEKMQSDKGSIPDRFSAQQFSDYHSELNMSSLELGDSALYFCASSVGGHEQYFGPGTRLTVT.

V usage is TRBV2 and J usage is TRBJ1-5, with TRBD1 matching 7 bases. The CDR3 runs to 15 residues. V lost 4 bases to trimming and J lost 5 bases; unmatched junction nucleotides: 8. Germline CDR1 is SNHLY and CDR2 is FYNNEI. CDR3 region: CASSGQGSGDQPQHF. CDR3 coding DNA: TGTGCCAGCAGTGGACAGGGTTCAGGAGATCAGCCCCAGCATTTT.

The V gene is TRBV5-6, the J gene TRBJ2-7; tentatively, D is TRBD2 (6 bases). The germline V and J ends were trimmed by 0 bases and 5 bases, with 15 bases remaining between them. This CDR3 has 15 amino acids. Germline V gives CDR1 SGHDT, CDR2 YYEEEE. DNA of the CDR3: TGTGCCAGCAGCTTGGACCCTTTGGGAGGTCACGAGCAGTACTTC. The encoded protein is CASSLDPLGGHEQYF.

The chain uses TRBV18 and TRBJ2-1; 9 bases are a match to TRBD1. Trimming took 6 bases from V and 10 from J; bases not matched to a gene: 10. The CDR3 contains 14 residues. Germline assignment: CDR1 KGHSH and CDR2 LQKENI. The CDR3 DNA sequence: TGTGCCAGCTCCCCAGGACAGGGGATACGGGAGCAGTTCTTC. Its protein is CASSPGQGIREQFF. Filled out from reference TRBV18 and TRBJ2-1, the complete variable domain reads NAGVMQNPRHLVRRRGQEARLRCSPMKGHSHVYWYRQLPEEGLKFMVYLQKENIIDESGMPKERFSAEFPKEGPSILRIQQVVRGDSAAYFCASSPGQGIREQFFGPGTRLTVL.

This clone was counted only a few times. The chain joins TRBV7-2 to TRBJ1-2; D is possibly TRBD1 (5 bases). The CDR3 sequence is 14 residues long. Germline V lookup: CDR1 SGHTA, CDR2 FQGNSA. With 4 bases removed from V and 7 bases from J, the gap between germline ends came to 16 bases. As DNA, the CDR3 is TGTGCCAGCAGCTCCCACCTCAGGGAAGGTGGCTACACCTTC. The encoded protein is CASSSHLREGGYTF.

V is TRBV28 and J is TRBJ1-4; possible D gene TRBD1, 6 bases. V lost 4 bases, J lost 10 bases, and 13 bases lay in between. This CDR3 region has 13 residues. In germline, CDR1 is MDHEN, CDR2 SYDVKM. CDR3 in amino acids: CASSWGAGVKLFF. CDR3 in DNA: TGTGCCAGCAGTTGGGGGGCTGGGGTAAAACTGTTTTTT.

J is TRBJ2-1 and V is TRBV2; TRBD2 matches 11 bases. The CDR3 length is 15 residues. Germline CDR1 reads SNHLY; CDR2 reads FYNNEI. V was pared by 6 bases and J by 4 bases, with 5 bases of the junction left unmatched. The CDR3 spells CASSTSGSLYNEQFF. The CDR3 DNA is TGTGCCAGCAGCACTAGCGGGAGCCTTTACAATGAGCAGTTCTTC.